Here is one T cell receptor (beta chain) with its context. Its antigen remains unidentified. The CDR3 consists of 14 residues. Germline-derived CDR1 and CDR2 are MNHNY and SVGAGI (reference sequence). The J segment lost 5 bases and the V segment lost 6 bases, leaving 3 bases of the junction unmatched. The study ran its PCR with 60 Vbeta and 13 Jbeta primers. Method: immunoSEQ multiplex PCR; TCRdb's copy keeps in-frame clones and lacks some. Of 45,000 to 70,000 clones listed, roughly 82% are singletons. This sample is part of a study of cytomegalovirus exposure and HLA in healthy donors. On the study more broadly: In an earlier analysis, around 120 million unique TCR beta sequences were found from approximately 190 million T cells.

Study observations and caveats: Most TCRs appeared rarely, but some public TCRs recurred in many donors.

The sequenced material came from PBMCs. The sequence was obtained from a man aged 30-40 years in good health and CMV-seronegative. The rearrangement uses TRBV6-6 and TRBJ1-6, with 8 bases identical to TRBD1. The DNA of the CDR3 is TGTGCCAGCAGAACAGGGGGAAATAATTCACCCCTCCACTTT. Its protein is CASRTGGNNSPLHF.